A single sample gave rise to the 21 T cell receptor beta chains below, sequenced in a study of CXCR3-negative and CXCR3-positive naive CD8 T cells. Study-wide results and caveats: TRB CDR3s were more hydrophobic in CXCR3-positive than in CXCR3-negative naive cells.

Which antigens these TCRs recognize remains unknown. UMI-labeled 5' RACE TRB cDNA libraries were prepared from the cells. TCRdb reprocessed the 5' RACE reads and keeps a single row for each CDR3 protein, giving no DNA. This sample's table has approximately 90,000 distinct CDR3 sequences. The sample consisted of naive CXCR3+ CD8+ T cells from blood. As for subset: CD45RO-CCR7+CD27+CD95- naive CD8+ T cells expressing CXCR3 (TNR3+). These receptors all stem from a human donor in good health. Some clones in this sample may be carry-over from other donors' samples.

CDR3 region: CSARDIASGGAFSYEQYF. The chain combines TRBV20-1 with TRBJ2-7; TCRdb selects TRBD2, and the lack of DNA leaves this call unchecked. CDR3 size: 18 residues. CDR1 is DFQATT, CDR2 SNEGSKA, per germline (reference sequence).

This chain uses TRBV14 with TRBJ2-1; TCRdb lists TRBD1, though no DNA is available to test this call. CDR1 and CDR2 (germline): SGHDN, FVKESK. The CDR3 is 15 amino acids. CDR3 sequence: CASRVTGYPLTEQFF.

The chain has TRBV24-1 and TRBJ2-1. CDR1 and CDR2 from the germline V gene are KGHDR and SFDVKD. There are 14 residues in the CDR3. CDR3 sequence: CATSDPDSTIEQFF.

The gene calls are TRBV9 and TRBJ2-3. The CDR3 has 13 residues. Germline V CDR1 and CDR2: SGDLS, YYNGEE. This chain's CDR3 is CASSVGSGDTQYF.

The V and J genes are TRBV28 and TRBJ1-1; no DNA is available, so the TRBD1 call from TCRdb remains unchecked. Germline assignment: CDR1 MDHEN and CDR2 SYDVKM. The CDR3 is made up of 16 amino acids. The CDR3 is CASSLTVTGQRTEAFF. The whole variable domain, remainder taken from reference TRBV28 and TRBJ1-1, is DVKVTQSSRYLVKRTGEKVFLECVQDMDHENMFWYRQDPGLGLRLIYFSYDVKMKEKGDIPEGYSVSREKKERFSLILESASTNQTSMYLCASSLTVTGQRTEAFFGQGTRLTVV.

The chain employs TRBV5-1 and TRBJ2-1; TCRdb selects TRBD2, and the lack of DNA leaves this call unchecked. Per germline, CDR1 SGHRS and CDR2 YFSETQ. This CDR3 is 17 amino acids long. CDR3 protein: CASSLVASGTLIGEQFF.

This chain connects TRBV12-3 or TRBV12-4 to TRBJ2-1. This CDR3 contains 17 residues. This CDR3 reads CASTDSGVISSYNEQFF.

The chain employs TRBV29-1 and TRBJ2-7; as DNA is missing, the TRBD1 call by TCRdb cannot be tested. The germline CDR1 and CDR2 sequences are SQVTM and ANQGSEA. The CDR3 runs 13 residues. CDR3 sequence: CSVDWGQAYEQYF.

This chain connects TRBV28 to TRBJ2-7; TCRdb's D gene call, TRBD1, goes unchecked for lack of DNA. In germline, CDR1 is MDHEN, CDR2 SYDVKM. The CDR3 covers 14 residues. CDR3: CASSQVGQFYEQYF. The variable domain in full, completed from reference TRBV28 and TRBJ2-7, reads DVKVTQSSRYLVKRTGEKVFLECVQDMDHENMFWYRQDPGLGLRLIYFSYDVKMKEKGDIPEGYSVSREKKERFSLILESASTNQTSMYLCASSQVGQFYEQYFGPGTRLTVT.

The chain couples TRBV7-9 to TRBJ2-7; TCRdb designates TRBD1, a call that cannot be tested without DNA. The germline V gene encodes CDR1 SEHNR and CDR2 FQNEAQ (reference sequence). There are 13 residues in the CDR3. The CDR3 spells CASSRQGRYEQYF. Drawing the rest from reference TRBV7-9 and TRBJ2-7, the complete variable domain is DTGVSQNPRHKITKRGQNVTFRCDPISEHNRLYWYRQTLGQGPEFLTYFQNEAQLEKSRLLSDRFSAERPKGSFSTLEIQRTEQGDSAMYLCASSRQGRYEQYFGPGTRLTVT.

The V gene is TRBV28, the J gene TRBJ2-6. Germline assignment: CDR1 MDHEN and CDR2 SYDVKM. The CDR3 has 16 residues. CDR3 region: CASSLTVISGANVLTF.

The genes are TRBV28 and TRBJ1-1. The germline CDR1 and CDR2 sequences are MDHEN and SYDVKM. CDR3 length equals 18 residues. The CDR3 spells CASSFRMQGLAEGTEAFF.

The V and J genes are TRBV10-3 and TRBJ1-2; TCRdb indicates TRBD1, and absent DNA this call remains unverified. CDR1 is ENHRY and CDR2 is SYGVKD in the germline V gene. This CDR3 has 14 residues. CDR3 sequence reads: CAISDPGQGLGYTF.

The V and J genes are TRBV7-2 and TRBJ2-3; TCRdb's D call, TRBD1, is unchecked because there is no DNA. CDR1 and CDR2 from the germline V gene are SGHTA and FQGNSA. The CDR3 has 18 residues. Here the CDR3 reads CASSFPSHVPASTDTQYF.

The V call is TRBV6-5, the J call TRBJ1-2. Germline values: CDR1 MNHEY, CDR2 SVGAGI. This CDR3 is 13 amino acids long. CDR3 residues: CASSSGEGNGYTF.

The V call is TRBV27, the J call TRBJ2-4; TCRdb outputs TRBD2, but without DNA this stays unchecked. The CDR3 covers 14 residues. CDR1 is MNHEY and CDR2 is SMNVEV in the germline V gene (reference sequence). CDR3 amino acids: CASSFAGSKNIQYF.

The gene calls are TRBV7-6 and TRBJ1-5. The CDR3 contains 13 residues. CDR1 and CDR2 (germline): SGHVS, FNYEAQ. CDR3: CASSLRVNQPQHF.

The J gene is TRBJ1-4, the V gene TRBV4-3. The CDR3 covers 15 residues. Looked up from germline, CDR1 is LGHNA and CDR2 is YSLEER. The CDR3 loop is CASSQDSILNEKLFF.

The chain has TRBV6-2 or TRBV6-3 and TRBJ2-1; TCRdb picks TRBD1, but there is no DNA to check that call. Germline V gene sequence: CDR1 MNHEY, CDR2 SVGEGT. CDR3 length equals 14 residues. CDR3 sequence reads: CASSYSPLSGEQFF.

V and J are TRBV28 and TRBJ1-2; the TCRdb D gene call, TRBD1, has no DNA to confirm it. From germline, CDR1 is MDHEN and CDR2 SYDVKM. The CDR3 loop spans 16 amino acids. CDR3 region: CASSNLALQGAFGYTF.

V usage is TRBV14 and J usage is TRBJ2-1. The CDR3 runs to 12 residues. Germline V gene lookup returns CDR1 SGHDN and CDR2 FVKESK. The CDR3 loop is CASSQFGNEQFF.